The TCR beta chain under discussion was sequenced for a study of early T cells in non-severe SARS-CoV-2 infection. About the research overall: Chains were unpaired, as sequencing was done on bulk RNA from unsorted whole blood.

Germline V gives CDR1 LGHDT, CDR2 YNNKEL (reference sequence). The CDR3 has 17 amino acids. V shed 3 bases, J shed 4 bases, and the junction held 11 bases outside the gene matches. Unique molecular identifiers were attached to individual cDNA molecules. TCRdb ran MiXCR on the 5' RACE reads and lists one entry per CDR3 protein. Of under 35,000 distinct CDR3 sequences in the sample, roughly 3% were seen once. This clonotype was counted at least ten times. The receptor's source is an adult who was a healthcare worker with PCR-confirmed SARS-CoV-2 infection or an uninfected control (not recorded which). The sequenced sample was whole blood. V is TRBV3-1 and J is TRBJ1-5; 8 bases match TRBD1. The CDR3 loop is CASSQGWWTGRNQPQHF. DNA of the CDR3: TGTGCCAGCAGCCAGGGCTGGTGGACAGGGCGGAATCAGCCCCAGCATTTT. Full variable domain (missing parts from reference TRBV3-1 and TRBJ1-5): DTAVSQTPKYLVTQMGNDKSIKCEQNLGHDTMYWYKQDSKKFLKIMFSYNNKELIINETVPNRFSPKSPDKAHLNLHINSLELGDSAVYFCASSQGWWTGRNQPQHFGDGTRLSIL.